These 13 T cell receptor beta chains came from one sample sequenced in a study of T cell responses to AZD1222 COVID-19 vaccine. The table came from immunoSEQ multiplex PCR; TCRdb's copy has only in-frame clones and leaves some out. The sample has 100,000 or so clones; roughly 90% are singletons. The input for sequencing was peripheral blood, taken on day 0 of AZD1222 vaccination. The receptors were gathered from an adult in good health.

This clone was seen a single time. This sequence joins TRBV7-2 and TRBJ2-3; 14 nucleotides align to TRBD2. The CDR3 is made up of 18 amino acids. Trimming removed 2 bases from V and 3 bases from J; junction bases left unmatched: 7. CDR1 and CDR2 (germline): SGHTA, FQGNSA. This CDR3 reads CASSLSPGLAGETDTQYF. Written as DNA, the CDR3 is TGTGCCAGCAGCTTAAGTCCGGGACTAGCGGGAGAGACAGATACGCAGTATTTT.

This chain uses TRBV11-3 with TRBJ1-1; no definite D call. Trimming removed 6 bases at V and 3 bases at J, with 11 bases between. This CDR3 is 13 amino acids long. Germline loops: CDR1 SGHNT, CDR2 YENEEA. In nucleotides, the CDR3 is TGTGCCAGCAGTTGGACGCGGGACACTGAAGCTTTCTTT. The encoded protein is CASSWTRDTEAFF.

The table lists this clone with a count of one. The chain combines TRBV25-1 with TRBJ2-5; D not resolved. CDR1 is MGHDK and CDR2 is SYGVNS in the germline V gene. The CDR3 totals 13 residues. V lost 4 bases to trimming and J lost 5 bases, with 11 bases between them. Here the CDR3 DNA reads TGTGCCAGCAGTGGCATCGGAAGGGAGACCCAGTACTTC. Translated: CASSGIGRETQYF.

V and J are TRBV7-8 and TRBJ1-6; 7 bases agree with TRBD1. Germline V gene lookup returns CDR1 SGHVS and CDR2 FQNEAQ. This CDR3 spans 16 amino acids. Trimming took 1 base from V and 7 from J; bases not matched to a gene: 7. Here the CDR3 reads CASSLGSQGVNSPLHF. The CDR3 bases are TGTGCCAGCAGCTTAGGGAGCCAGGGGGTCAATTCACCCCTCCACTTT. Full variable domain (rest looked up from reference TRBV7-8 and TRBJ1-6): GAGVSQSPRYKVAKRGQDVALRCDPISGHVSLFWYQQALGQGPEFLTYFQNEAQLDKSGLPSDRFFAERPEGSVSTLKIQRTQQEDSAVYLCASSLGSQGVNSPLHFGNGTRLTVT.

V usage is TRBV6-5 and J usage is TRBJ2-7; D not resolved. Per germline, CDR1 MNHEY and CDR2 SVGAGI. With 3 bases removed from V and 5 bases from J, the gap between germline ends came to 5 bases. The CDR3 consists of 11 residues. CDR3: CASSYVNEQYF. CDR3 sequence (DNA): TGTGCCAGCAGTTATGTTAACGAGCAGTACTTC.

The rearrangement uses TRBV19 and TRBJ1-2, with TRBD1 matching 9 bases. The length of the CDR3 is 13 residues. The germline gives CDR1 LNHDA, CDR2 SQIVND (reference sequence). The junction had 5 bases not matched to a gene; V was cut back by 6 bases and J by 6 bases. The CDR3 DNA is TGTGCCAGTAGGAGACAGGGGGAGGATGGCTACACCTTC. Protein sequence: CASRRQGEDGYTF.

The chain employs TRBV28 and TRBJ1-4; a possible D gene is TRBD1 (5 bases). V was pared by 6 bases and J by 8 bases, with 16 bases between. Germline V CDR1 and CDR2: MDHEN, SYDVKM. This CDR3 spans 14 amino acids. CDR3 sequence reads: CASRGGGGEEKLFF. The CDR3 DNA follows: TGTGCCAGCAGGGGAGGCGGGGGAGAGGAAAAACTGTTTTTT.

The chain joins TRBV6-5 to TRBJ2-5; the D gene is possibly TRBD2 (7 bases). Trimming removed 4 bases at V and 5 bases at J, with 17 bases between. The CDR3 extends over 15 amino acids. CDR1 and CDR2 from the germline V gene are MNHEY and SVGAGI. As DNA, the CDR3 is TGTGCCAGCAGTTCTACGGGGGGCCCCAGGGAGACCCAGTACTTC. Protein: CASSSTGGPRETQYF.

The chain couples TRBV5-5 to TRBJ2-2, with no clear D. Trimming cost V 2 bases and J 6 bases, with 8 bases left between them. The CDR3 has 13 amino acids. Germline V gives CDR1 SGHKS, CDR2 YYEKEE (reference sequence). The CDR3 nucleotides are TGTGCCAGCAGCTTTCGCAGCGCCGGGGAGCTGTTTTTT. Protein sequence: CASSFRSAGELFF.

This chain uses TRBV19 with TRBJ2-1; tentatively, D is TRBD2 (5 bases). Per germline, CDR1 LNHDA and CDR2 SQIVND (reference sequence). This CDR3 has 14 residues. Trimming removed 5 bases from V and 3 bases from J, with 11 bases in between. The CDR3 nucleotides are TGTGCCAGTAGTCTGAGGGCCAGCTACAATGAGCAGTTCTTC. Its protein is CASSLRASYNEQFF.

This chain links TRBV6-2 or TRBV6-3 with TRBJ1-1, with D possibly matching TRBD1 (5 bases). Germline V gene data show CDR1 as MNHEY and CDR2 as SVGEGT. This CDR3 is 16 amino acids long. Trimming pared 6 bases from V and 1 base from J, leaving 18 bases between. This CDR3 reads CASSPSTRVGNTEAFF. CDR3 DNA sequence: TGTGCCAGCAGCCCTTCTACCAGGGTTGGGAACACTGAAGCTTTCTTT.

This clone appeared a single time. The rearrangement uses TRBV7-2 and TRBJ1-3; possible D gene TRBD1, 6 bases. Germline V gene sequence: CDR1 SGHTA, CDR2 FQGNSA. The CDR3 is 14 amino acids. V was cut by 7 bases and J by 2 bases, with 12 bases left in between. For the CDR3, the DNA is TGTGCCAGCACTATAGGGGGAGCTGGAAACACCATATATTTT. It is translated as CASTIGGAGNTIYF. The variable domain in full, completed from reference TRBV7-2 and TRBJ1-3, reads GAGVSQSPSNKVTEKGKDVELRCDPISGHTALYWYRQSLGQGLEFLIYFQGNSAPDKSGLPSDRFSAERTGGSVSTLTIQRTQQEDSAVYLCASTIGGAGNTIYFGEGSWLTVV.

The gene calls are TRBV5-1 and TRBJ1-4; 7 bases match TRBD1. CDR3 length equals 14 residues. Germline values: CDR1 SGHRS, CDR2 YFSETQ. The V and J ends lost 4 bases and 6 bases, in that order; junction bases with no gene match: 6. The CDR3 reads CASSLTGNHEKLFF. CDR3 coding DNA: TGCGCCAGCAGCCTGACAGGGAATCATGAAAAACTGTTTTTT.